This T cell receptor beta chain was recovered during a study of blood T cell repertoires in COVID-19. Study-wide context: Donors in the United States, Italy and Spain gave samples during acute or convalescent COVID-19.

Per the authors' pipeline: Amplified reference gene primers provided the basis for estimating nucleated cell counts. Profiling relied on immunoSEQ multiplex PCR, and the TCRdb table lists in-frame clones only, not all of them. The V and J calls and clone size were taken over from that table, and D and trimming were inferred from the DNA. The sample includes around 400,000 clones, about 89% of them seen just once. One Seattle source followed patients from active infection through their disease course. The clonotype originates from an older woman with COVID-19, enrolled during active disease. Sequencing input: peripheral blood.

The DNA for the CDR3 is TGTGCCAGCAGTTACTCGAACGGGCAGCCCCAGCATTTT. Amino acid sequence: CASSYSNGQPQHF. The rearrangement joins TRBV6-5 to TRBJ1-5; the D is unclear. This CDR3 has 13 amino acids. CDR1 is MNHEY, CDR2 SVGAGI, per germline. V was pared by 0 bases and J by 7 bases, with 7 bases between.